The clone carrying this T cell receptor beta chain was counted ten times or more. As the library was built, unique molecular identifiers were attached to individual cDNA molecules. TCRdb passed the RACE reads through MiXCR, listing each CDR3 protein once. This repertoire shows about 31,000 distinct CDR3 sequences, around 7% found once; its top ten account for around a tenth. V lost 5 bases and J 2 bases, leaving 6 bases between the germline ends. Per germline, CDR1 SGHVS and CDR2 FQNEAQ. The CDR3 covers 12 residues. The data derive from a study of human T cells and chemical hapten exposure. Time point of the sample: healthy volunteer bleed at 2 weeks. RNA extraction used unfractionated whole blood as the source of total RNA.

The rearrangement links TRBV7-8 to TRBJ1-1; D remains unclear. Sequencing was carried out using whole blood. This TCR was sampled from a human donor in good health. Some clones in this sample may be carry-over from other donors' samples. The CDR3 region has the DNA TGTGCCAGCAGCCCAGCAAACACTGAAGCTTTCTTT. Translating it yields CASSPANTEAFF.